This entry concerns a single T cell receptor (beta chain). These data belong to a study of blood T cell repertoires in COVID-19. Whole-study context: Samples of COVID-19 (acute and convalescent) were obtained from the United States, Italy and Spain.

There are 13 residues in the CDR3. Trimming removed 6 bases at V and 4 bases at J, with 12 bases between. The germline V gene has CDR1 MNHEY and CDR2 SVGEGT. Assay: immunoSEQ multiplex PCR; the TCRdb copy retains only in-frame clones and omits some. The table has about 380,000 clones, roughly 80% seen once. Source material: peripheral blood. The chain joins TRBV6-2 or TRBV6-3 to TRBJ1-1; D ambiguous. This clonotype was sampled from a human donor with acute or convalescent COVID-19. The donor label of this sample is uncertain. The CDR3 DNA reads as TGTGCCAGCAGCCCCGAGGGATTCACTGAAGCTTTCTTT. Protein sequence: CASSPEGFTEAFF.